This T cell receptor (beta chain) was captured by sequencing in a study of OX40 agonist ivuxolimab in advanced cancers. Whole-study context: Those enrolled were around 87% male, with a mean age of 60 years and ages from 23 to 79.

General observations from the study: At 0.1 to 3.0 mg/kg, clonal expansion of CD4+ and CD8+ blood T cells had occurred by week 6.

This CDR3 region has 18 residues. Note on this clone: Antigen: not known.

Clones were sequenced by immunoSEQ multiplex PCR, and TCRdb holds only the in-frame ones, with some missing. Here the sample spans 60,000 to 85,000 clones, 85% to 90% being singletons. The sequenced sample was CD4+ or CD8+ T cells sorted from blood, obtained in a trial of the OX40 agonist ivuxolimab. This receptor was identified in an adult with an advanced solid tumor such as melanoma, head and neck, liver or kidney cancer. This chain uses TRBV21-1 with TRBJ2-7; TRBD1, as called in the table, went unchecked against the DNA. TRBV21-1 is a listed pseudogene. The CDR3 here is CASSKRTGGASHSYEQYF. DNA of the CDR3: TGTGCCAGCAGCAAGCGGACAGGGGGCGCATCCCATTCCTACGAGCAGTACTTC.